This TCR beta chain was captured in a study of shared clonotypes between healthy human individuals. TCRdb keeps only in-frame clones here, not all; method: immunoSEQ multiplex PCR. The sample contains about 690,000 clones, around 91% of which appear only once. Germline V CDR1 and CDR2: SGHVS, FNYEAQ. The junction had 16 bases not matched to a gene; V was cut back by 5 bases and J by 8 bases. This CDR3 is built from 17 residues. The chain joins TRBV7-6 to TRBJ1-4, with TRBD1 matching 8 bases. The sequence derives from a young man in good health. Some clones in this sample may be carry-over from other donors' samples. Material: memory CD8+ T cells from PBMCs. As to subset: CD45RO+ cells pooled with CCR7-negative TemRA cells. CDR3 sequence (DNA): TGTGCCAGCAGCCCACCAGGACAGGGTCCTTTTTCGGAAAAACTGTTTTTT. It translates to CASSPPGQGPFSEKLFF.